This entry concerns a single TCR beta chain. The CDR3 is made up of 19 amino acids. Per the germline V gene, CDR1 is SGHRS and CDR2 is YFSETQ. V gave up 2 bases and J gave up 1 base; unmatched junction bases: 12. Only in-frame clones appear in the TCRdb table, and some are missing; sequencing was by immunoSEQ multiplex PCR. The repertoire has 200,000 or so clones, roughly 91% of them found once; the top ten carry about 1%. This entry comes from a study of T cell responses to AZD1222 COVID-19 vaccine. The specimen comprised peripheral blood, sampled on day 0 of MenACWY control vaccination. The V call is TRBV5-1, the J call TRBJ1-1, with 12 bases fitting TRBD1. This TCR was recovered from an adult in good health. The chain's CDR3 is CASSFRGTGGSGRNTEAFF. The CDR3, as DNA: TGCGCCAGCAGCTTCCGCGGGACAGGGGGCTCAGGGAGGAACACTGAAGCTTTCTTT.